This T cell receptor beta chain was captured by sequencing in a study of molecular identifiers for immune sequencing clone quantification. Points from the study as a whole: The study reportedly detected spiked Jurkat TCR RNA from one cell among around 1 million naive cells. A shared barcode on identical TCR molecules could lead to underestimated sizes for highly expanded clones. Clones above 20 RNA copies held over 99% of effector molecules, under 1% in naive cells.

With regard to this clonotype: Antigen: not known.

From the PCR reads, TCRdb called clonotypes with MiXCR, one entry per CDR3 protein. The sample shows tens of thousands of distinct CDR3 sequences, about 23% of them seen only once. Looked up from germline, CDR1 is SGDLS and CDR2 is YYNGEE. V was clipped by 0 bases and J by 15 bases, with 13 bases between them. CDR3 length: 13 residues. Source material: naive CD8+ T cells from blood, with Jurkat cell RNA spiked in. Subset denoted: FACS-sorted CD8+CD4-CCR7+CD45RA+ naive T cells. The chain uses TRBV9 and TRBJ2-6, with a weak D call TRBD1 (5 bases). This clonotype was sampled from a human donor in good health. Some libraries in this study had Jurkat cell RNA spiked in. The CDR3 bases are TGTGCCAGCAGCGTAGATCAGGGTGGCGGCCTGACTTTC. It yields the protein CASSVDQGGGLTF.